This TCR beta chain was observed in a study of CD8 T cell repertoires and HIV-1 epitope variants. Across the whole study: Control wells had CMV/EBV/flu peptides, negative Ebola AY9, or no peptide.

Study-wide points: Only beta chains were identified, marking proliferation to antigen, not function.

Note on this clone: Antigen: not known.

The CDR3 is made up of 15 amino acids. CDR1 MDHEN and CDR2 SYDVKM come from the germline V gene. J was trimmed by 5 bases and V by 5 bases; bases with no gene match: 11. Using immunoSEQ multiplex PCR, the repertoire was profiled, and TCRdb retains in-frame clones only, with some absent. The profile covers about 4,700 clones, with about three fifths appearing a single time and around 45% taken by the ten largest. The genes are TRBV28 and TRBJ2-5; TRBD2 matches 7 bases. The clonotype originates from a male donor with HIV. The sequenced sample consisted of cultured CD8+ T cells derived from PBMCs. In DNA, the CDR3 is TGTGCCAGCAGTCCGGGGGAGGGCCAAATGGAGACCCAGTACTTC. This encodes CASSPGEGQMETQYF.